This TCR beta chain was identified during a study of beta chain features in type 1 diabetes. General observations from the study: Naive, central memory and regulatory TCRB repertoires appeared more similar among patients than healthy donors. Across all four CD4+ subsets, people with type 1 diabetes showed modestly shorter TCRB CDR3s.

Expressed TCRB transcripts were sequenced, since all the RNA that had been isolated was reverse transcribed. TCRdb's copy holds only in-frame clones and misses some; the assay was immunoSEQ multiplex PCR. Seen here are approximately 360,000 clones, around 12% observed once, and the top ten hold 0.0095% to 0.012%. Germline trimming cut 6 bases from V and 6 bases from J; bases unmatched to any gene: 12. The V gene's germline CDR1 is SGHRS and CDR2 YFSETQ. This CDR3 is built from 14 residues. Using CD45RO/CCR7/CD25/CD127/CD95/CD27, CD4+ naive, central memory, regulatory and stem cell-like memory cells were sorted. This clone was detected only a few times. What it binds is unknown.

V usage is TRBV5-1 and J usage is TRBJ2-7; TRBD1 matches 7 bases. The sequence was collected from a woman aged 18-29 years with type 1 diabetes. Sequencing was performed on naive CD4+ T cells from blood. The CDR3 DNA reads TGCGCCAGCAACCCAGGCCAGGGGGTCAGCGAGCAGTACTTC. Translation: CASNPGQGVSEQYF.